This section outlines one T cell receptor (beta chain) sequence together with its context. This record comes from a study of blood T cell repertoires in COVID-19. Overall study context: The origin of the acute and convalescent COVID-19 samples was the United States, Italy and Spain. T cells, B-cell-depleted T cells, or PBMCs provided the cDNA or gDNA that served as material.

Deletions cut 5 bases from V and 0 bases from J, with 13 bases between. The germline CDR1 and CDR2 sequences are LNHDA and SQIVND (reference sequence). This CDR3 contains 15 residues. Authors' data handling: Estimation of nucleated cell counts was performed using reference gene primer amplification. Using immunoSEQ multiplex PCR, the repertoire was profiled, and TCRdb retains in-frame clones only, with some absent. That table furnishes V, J and clone size, whereas the DNA furnished D and trimming. This sample has approximately 220,000 clones, with approximately 84% found just once. Material: peripheral blood. The genes are TRBV19 and TRBJ1-1; unclear D gene. The clonotype comes from a woman in her sixties or seventies with acute or convalescent COVID-19. As DNA, the CDR3 is TGTGCCAGTAGTCACCCGCGGGGTATGAACACTGAAGCTTTCTTT. It is translated as CASSHPRGMNTEAFF.